What follows is one T cell receptor (beta chain) and its context. The antigen is unknown. The entry originates in a study of identical twins. Findings and caveats of the study: Within cord blood, abundant beta clonotypes carried fewer insertions, but memory repertoires showed no such trend.

TCRdb reprocessed the 5' RACE reads with MiXCR, giving one entry per CDR3 protein. The sample has about 890,000 distinct CDR3 sequences, roughly an eighth seen once. The CDR3 covers 15 residues. Germline V gives CDR1 KGHSH, CDR2 LQKENI. V lost 2 bases to trimming and J lost 3 bases, with 11 bases between them. These data were also filed under a second study, of yellow fever vaccine responses in identical twins.

The chain has TRBV18 and TRBJ1-5; possible D gene TRBD1, 6 bases. Sequencing was done on a sample of PBMCs. The receptor was derived from a woman between 18 and 29 years old in good health. The CDR3 DNA reads TGTGCCAGCTCACCAGTAGGACAGTCCAATCAGCCCCAGCATTTT. Its protein is CASSPVGQSNQPQHF.